The text below deals with one T cell receptor (beta chain). Its antigen is not identified. Trimming cost V 3 bases and J 0 bases; bases outside gene matches: 13. Germline-derived CDR1 and CDR2 are MGHRA and YSYEKL. This CDR3 has 19 amino acids. TCRdb fed the 5' RACE reads into MiXCR, producing one record per CDR3 protein. The sample includes hundreds of thousands of distinct CDR3 sequences, approximately 9% of them seen just once. This entry is derived from a study of identical twins. General observations from the study: Not following the same donors, the study drew its conclusions from cross-sectional statistical analysis. In monozygotic twins, models underestimated the sharing of out-of-frame TCR alpha.

The same sample was also used in a study of yellow fever vaccine responses in identical twins.

The source material was PBMCs. The sequence was collected from a woman aged 18-30 years in good health. The chain employs TRBV4-1 and TRBJ2-1, with 8 bases matching TRBD2. Written as DNA, the CDR3 is TGCGCCAGCAGCCACATGACGGGAGGGCCGCCGTCCTCCTACAATGAGCAGTTCTTC. It codes for CASSHMTGGPPSSYNEQFF.